This T cell receptor beta chain stems from a study of shared clonotypes between healthy human individuals. The study's findings and limits: Non-shared clonotypes showed lower generation probabilities than clonotypes common to all four donors. Naive subsets generally had larger estimated richness than memory subsets. How much donors shared clonotypes was expected to be affected by sequencing depth.

Clones were read by immunoSEQ multiplex PCR, and TCRdb kept only the in-frame ones, dropping some. The sample records more than 2 million clones, about 94% being singletons. The ends were cut back, 8 bases at V and 11 bases at J, with 18 bases in the middle. Per the germline V gene, CDR1 is MNHEY and CDR2 is SMNVEV (reference sequence). The CDR3 sequence is 12 residues long. Into CD45RA+ naive and CD45RA-negative memory subsets, the CD4+ cells were split. Regarding this clone: No antigen is known for it.

The chain employs TRBV27 and TRBJ1-1; a possible D gene is TRBD1 (5 bases). Specimen: naive CD4+ T cells sorted from blood. Specified subset: CD45RA+ positively selected. This receptor was taken from a man younger than 30 in good health. CDR3 residues: CASGHELKGAFF. The CDR3 region has the DNA TGTGCCAGCGGACACGAACTTAAAGGGGCTTTCTTT.